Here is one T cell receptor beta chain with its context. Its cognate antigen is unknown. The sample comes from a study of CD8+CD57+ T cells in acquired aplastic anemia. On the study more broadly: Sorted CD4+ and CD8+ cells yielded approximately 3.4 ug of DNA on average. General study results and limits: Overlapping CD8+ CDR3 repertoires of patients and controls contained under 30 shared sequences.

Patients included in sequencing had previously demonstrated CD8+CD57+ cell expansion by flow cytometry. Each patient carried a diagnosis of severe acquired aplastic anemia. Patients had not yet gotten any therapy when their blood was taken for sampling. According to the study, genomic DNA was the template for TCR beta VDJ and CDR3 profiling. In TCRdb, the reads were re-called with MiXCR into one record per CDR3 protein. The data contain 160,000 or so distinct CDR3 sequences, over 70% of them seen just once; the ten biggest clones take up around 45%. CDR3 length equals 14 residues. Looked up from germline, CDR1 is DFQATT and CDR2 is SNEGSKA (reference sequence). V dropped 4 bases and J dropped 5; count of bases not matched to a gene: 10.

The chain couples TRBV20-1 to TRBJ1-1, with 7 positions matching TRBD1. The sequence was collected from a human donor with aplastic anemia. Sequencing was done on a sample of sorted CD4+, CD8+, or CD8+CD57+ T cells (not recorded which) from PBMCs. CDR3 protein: CSAKSDTGETEAFF. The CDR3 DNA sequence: TGCAGTGCTAAATCAGATACAGGGGAAACTGAAGCTTTCTTT.